This T cell receptor (beta chain) stems from a study of T cell repertoires in cytomegalovirus infection. Study-level background: In public TCR beta signatures, there were indications of both CMV infection and matching HLA type.

This clonotype has a handful of counts. Its specificity is not known. Germline V gene lookup returns CDR1 SEHNR and CDR2 FQNEAQ (reference sequence). V was shortened by 7 bases and J by 6 bases, with 18 bases between the two germline ends. The CDR3 extends over 15 amino acids. Study-wide findings and caveats: Frequencies of public TCR beta families were cumulated, and this identified carriers of CMV plus the relevant HLA. Clonotype analysis showed dominance of the ex vivo response by HLA-C-restricted CMV-specific TCR beta clonotypes.

TCRdb fed the reads into MiXCR, producing one record per CDR3 protein. Of some 700,000 distinct CDR3 sequences in the sample, 35% are singletons; the top ten hold 2.5% to 3.5%. The chain recombines TRBV7-9 with TRBJ2-2; either TRBD1 or TRBD2 may supply D (6 bases each). The receptor was derived from a human donor in good health (CMV status not recorded). Some clones in this sample may be carry-over from other donors' samples. Sample: PBMCs. CDR3 nucleotide sequence: TGTGCCAGCACGTCAGGGGACTGGAGGTCCGGGGAGCTGTTTTTT. It is translated as CASTSGDWRSGELFF.